In its sample, the clone carrying this TCR beta chain was seen a few times. TCRdb re-analysed the RT-PCR reads in MiXCR, keeping a single row per CDR3 protein. Of around 700,000 distinct CDR3 sequences in the sample, 13% to 15% are singletons; the top ten hold roughly 4%. Germline CDR1 SGHDT, CDR2 YYEEEE. The CDR3 is made up of 15 amino acids. V gave up 4 bases and J gave up 5 bases; unmatched junction bases: 2. The TCR sequence derives from a female donor in good health, serving as a healthy control. The V gene is TRBV5-6, the J gene TRBJ2-3, with 15 positions matching TRBD2. The sample taken for sequencing was memory CD4+ T cells from blood. The CDR3 spells CASSGLAGGEDTQYF. The CDR3 coding sequence is TGTGCCAGCAGCGGACTAGCGGGAGGGGAAGATACGCAGTATTTT.